This T cell receptor (beta chain) was sequenced during a study of beta chain features in type 1 diabetes. Overall study findings and caveats: The study found moderately but significantly shorter TCRB CDR3s in all four CD4+ subsets of Type 1 diabetes patients. For patients, the naive, central memory and Treg TCRB repertoires appeared more alike than for healthy donors. An over-representation of cells with high TCR expression could result from cDNA sequencing.

The CDR3 loop spans 13 amino acids. The ends were cut back, 4 bases at V and 4 bases at J, with 7 bases in the middle. CDR1 and CDR2 (germline): ENHRY, SYGVKD. This clone showed up just a few times. The antigen is unknown. All of the sorted populations showed purity greater than 95%. The study reverse transcribed the entire isolated RNA, so it sequenced expressed TCRB transcripts. The protocol was immunoSEQ multiplex PCR, while the TCRdb copy is restricted to in-frame clones and leaves out a portion. Among 300,000 or so clones listed, about a tenth were seen once. Sequencing used central memory CD4+ T cells from blood. This receptor was obtained from a young man with type 1 diabetes. The chain uses TRBV10-3 and TRBJ1-4; D is unclear. CDR3 in amino acids: CAISGGINEKLFF. In DNA, the CDR3 is TGTGCCATCAGTGGAGGGATTAATGAAAAACTGTTTTTT.